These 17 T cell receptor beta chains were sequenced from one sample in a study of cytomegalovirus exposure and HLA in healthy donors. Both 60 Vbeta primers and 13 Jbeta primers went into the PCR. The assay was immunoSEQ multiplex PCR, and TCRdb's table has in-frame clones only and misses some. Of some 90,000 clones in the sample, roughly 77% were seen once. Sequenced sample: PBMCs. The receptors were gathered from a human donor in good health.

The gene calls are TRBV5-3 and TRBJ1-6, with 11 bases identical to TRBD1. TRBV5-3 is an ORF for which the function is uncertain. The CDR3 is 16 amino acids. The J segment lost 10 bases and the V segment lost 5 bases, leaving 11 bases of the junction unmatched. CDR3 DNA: TGTGCCAGAAGGCCCCGGCCGGGACAGGGGGGATCACCCCTCCACTTT. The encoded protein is CARRPRPGQGGSPLHF.

The CDR3 is CASSLLHNEQFF. The CDR3 DNA follows: TGTGCCAGCAGTTTACTCCACAATGAGCAGTTCTTC. The V gene is TRBV28, the J gene TRBJ2-1; D remains unclear. The CDR3 loop spans 12 amino acids. Germline CDR1 is MDHEN and CDR2 is SYDVKM. V was cut by 2 bases and J by 5 bases, with 4 bases left in between.

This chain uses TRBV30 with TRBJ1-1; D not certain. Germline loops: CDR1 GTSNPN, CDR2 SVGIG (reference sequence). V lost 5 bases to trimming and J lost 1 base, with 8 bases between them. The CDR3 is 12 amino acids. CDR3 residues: CAWEGGNTEAFF. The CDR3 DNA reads TGTGCCTGGGAGGGCGGGAACACTGAAGCTTTCTTT.

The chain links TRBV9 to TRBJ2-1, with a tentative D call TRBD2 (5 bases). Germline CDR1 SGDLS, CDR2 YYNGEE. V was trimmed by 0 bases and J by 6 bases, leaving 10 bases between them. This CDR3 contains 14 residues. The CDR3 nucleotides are TGTGCCAGCAGCGTAGGAGCGGCGGGCAATGAGCAGTTCTTC. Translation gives CASSVGAAGNEQFF. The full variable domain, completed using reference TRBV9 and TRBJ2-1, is DSGVTQTPKHLITATGQRVTLRCSPRSGDLSVYWYQQSLDQGLQFLIQYYNGEERAKGNILERFSAQQFPDLHSELNLSSLELGDSALYFCASSVGAAGNEQFFGPGTRLTVL.

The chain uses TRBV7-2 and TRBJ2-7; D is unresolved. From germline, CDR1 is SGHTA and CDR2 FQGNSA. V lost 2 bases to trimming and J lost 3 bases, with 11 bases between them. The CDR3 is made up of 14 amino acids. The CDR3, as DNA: TGTGCCAGCAGCTTAAGAACTGCCTTCTACGAGCAGTACTTC. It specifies CASSLRTAFYEQYF.

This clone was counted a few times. The CDR3 sequence is CAWSDRAHYGYTF. In nucleotides, the CDR3 is TGTGCCTGGAGTGACAGGGCCCACTATGGCTACACCTTC. V and J are TRBV30 and TRBJ1-2; tentative D call: TRBD1 (6 bases). The CDR3 covers 13 residues. Germline CDR1 reads GTSNPN; CDR2 reads SVGIG (reference sequence). With 1 base removed from V and 3 bases from J, the gap between germline ends came to 9 bases.

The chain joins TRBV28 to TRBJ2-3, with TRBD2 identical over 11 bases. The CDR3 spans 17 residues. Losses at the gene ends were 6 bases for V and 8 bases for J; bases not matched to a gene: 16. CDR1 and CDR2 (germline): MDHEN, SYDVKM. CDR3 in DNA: TGTGCCAGCAGCCGGACCGGGACTAGCGGACTTCGTGGTACGCAGTATTTT. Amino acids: CASSRTGTSGLRGTQYF.

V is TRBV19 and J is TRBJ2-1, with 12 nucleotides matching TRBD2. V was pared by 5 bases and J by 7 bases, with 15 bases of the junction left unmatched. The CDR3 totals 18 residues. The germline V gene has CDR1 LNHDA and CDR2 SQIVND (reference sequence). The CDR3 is CASSPRALLAGGPNEQFF. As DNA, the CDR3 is TGTGCCAGTAGTCCGAGGGCCCTCCTAGCGGGAGGGCCGAATGAGCAGTTCTTC.

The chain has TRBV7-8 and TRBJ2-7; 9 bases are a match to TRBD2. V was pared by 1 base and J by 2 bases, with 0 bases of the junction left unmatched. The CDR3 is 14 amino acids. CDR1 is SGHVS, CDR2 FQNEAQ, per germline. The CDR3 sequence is CASSLGLAAYEQYF. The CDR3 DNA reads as TGTGCCAGCAGCTTAGGACTAGCGGCCTACGAGCAGTACTTC.

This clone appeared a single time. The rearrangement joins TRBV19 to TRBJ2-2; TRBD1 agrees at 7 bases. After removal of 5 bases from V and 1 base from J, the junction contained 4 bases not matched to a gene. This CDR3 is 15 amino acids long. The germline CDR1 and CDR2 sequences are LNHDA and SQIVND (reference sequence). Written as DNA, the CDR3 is TGTGCCAGTAGTCTTGCAGGGGGGAACACCGGGGAGCTGTTTTTT. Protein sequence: CASSLAGGNTGELFF.

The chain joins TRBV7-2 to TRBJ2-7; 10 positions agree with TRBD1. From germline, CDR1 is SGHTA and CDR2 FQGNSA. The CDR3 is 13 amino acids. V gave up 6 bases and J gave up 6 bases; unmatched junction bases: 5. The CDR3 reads CASRPTGGAEQYF. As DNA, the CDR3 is TGTGCCAGCAGACCGACAGGGGGCGCCGAGCAGTACTTC.

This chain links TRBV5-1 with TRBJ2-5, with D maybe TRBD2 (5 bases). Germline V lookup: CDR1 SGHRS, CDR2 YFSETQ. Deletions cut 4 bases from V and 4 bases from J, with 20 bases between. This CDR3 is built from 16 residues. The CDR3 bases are TGCGCCAGCAGCCCGAAACTAGGGCTTATTTCAGAGACCCAGTACTTC. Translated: CASSPKLGLISETQYF.

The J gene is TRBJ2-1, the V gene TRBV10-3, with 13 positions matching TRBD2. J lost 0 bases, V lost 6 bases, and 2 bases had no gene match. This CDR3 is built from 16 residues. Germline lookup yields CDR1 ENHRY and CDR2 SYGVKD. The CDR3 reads CAIRRTSGGSYNEQFF. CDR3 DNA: TGTGCCATCAGACGGACTAGCGGGGGCTCCTACAATGAGCAGTTCTTC.

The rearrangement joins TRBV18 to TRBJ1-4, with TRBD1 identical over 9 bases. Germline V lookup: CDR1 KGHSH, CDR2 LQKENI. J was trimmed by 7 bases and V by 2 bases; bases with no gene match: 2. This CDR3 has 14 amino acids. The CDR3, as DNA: TGTGCCAGCTCACCAACAGGGGGCGTTGAAAAACTGTTTTTT. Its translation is CASSPTGGVEKLFF.

DNA for the CDR3: TGTGCCAGCAGCCACAAGTCTAACTATGGCTACACCTTC. Amino acids: CASSHKSNYGYTF. The chain has TRBV7-2 and TRBJ1-2; unclear D gene. CDR1 and CDR2 from the germline V gene are SGHTA and FQGNSA. V lost 5 bases and J lost 0, with 7 bases in between. The CDR3 runs to 13 residues.

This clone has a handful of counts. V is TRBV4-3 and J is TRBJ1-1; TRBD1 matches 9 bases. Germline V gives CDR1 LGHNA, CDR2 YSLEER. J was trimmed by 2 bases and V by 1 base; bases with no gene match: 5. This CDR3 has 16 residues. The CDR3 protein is CASSQVPGQGNTEAFF. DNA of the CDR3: TGCGCCAGCAGCCAAGTCCCGGGACAGGGAAACACTGAAGCTTTCTTT.

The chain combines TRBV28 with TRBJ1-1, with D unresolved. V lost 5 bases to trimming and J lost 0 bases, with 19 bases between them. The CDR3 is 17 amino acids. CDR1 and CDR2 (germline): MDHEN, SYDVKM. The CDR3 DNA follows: TGTGCCAGCAGTCCCCCGTCCCTCTCCTCTATGAACACTGAAGCTTTCTTT. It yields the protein CASSPPSLSSMNTEAFF.